The present T cell receptor beta chain was sequenced within a study of blood T cell repertoires in COVID-19. Assignments of participants to cohorts depended upon their own reported clinical history. Two negative PCRs, clearance, or symptom resolution had been documented for recovered Cohort 3 donors. Germline-derived CDR1 and CDR2 are ENHRY and SYGVKD. The V and J ends lost 2 bases and 3 bases respectively, with 11 bases between them. The CDR3 is made up of 15 amino acids. As originally analysed: Reference gene primer amplification in the assay estimated nucleated cell counts. Profiling relied on immunoSEQ multiplex PCR, and the TCRdb table lists in-frame clones only, not all of them. That table gives V, J and clone size, and the DNA gave D and trimming. The sample consists of fewer than 200,000 clones, 84% of them appearing once.

The source of this sequence is a man in his fifties who had recovered from COVID-19. The sequencing sample was made of PBMCs or T cells enriched from blood (not recorded which). This sequence joins TRBV10-3 and TRBJ1-5, with D possibly matching TRBD1 (5 bases). CDR3 protein: CAISEGAFANQPQHF. As DNA, the CDR3 is TGTGCCATCAGTGAGGGGGCATTCGCCAATCAGCCCCAGCATTTT.